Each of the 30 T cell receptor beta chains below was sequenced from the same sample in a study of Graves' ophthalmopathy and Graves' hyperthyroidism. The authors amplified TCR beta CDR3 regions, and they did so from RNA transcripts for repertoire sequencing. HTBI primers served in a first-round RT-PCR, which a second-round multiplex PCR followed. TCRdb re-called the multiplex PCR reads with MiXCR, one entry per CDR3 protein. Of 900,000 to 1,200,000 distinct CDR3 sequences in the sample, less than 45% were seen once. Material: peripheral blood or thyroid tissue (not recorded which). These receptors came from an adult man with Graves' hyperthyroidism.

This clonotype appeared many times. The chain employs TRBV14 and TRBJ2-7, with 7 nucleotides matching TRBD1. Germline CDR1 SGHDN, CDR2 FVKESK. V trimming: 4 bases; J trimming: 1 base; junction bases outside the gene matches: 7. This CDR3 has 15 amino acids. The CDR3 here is CASSPWDSRSYEQYF. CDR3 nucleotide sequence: TGTGCCAGCAGCCCATGGGACAGCCGATCCTACGAGCAGTACTTC.

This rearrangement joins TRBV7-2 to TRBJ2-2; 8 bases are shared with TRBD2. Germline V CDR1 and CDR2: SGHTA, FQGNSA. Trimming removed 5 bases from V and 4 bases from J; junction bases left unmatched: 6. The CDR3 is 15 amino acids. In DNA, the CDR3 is TGTGCCAGCAGCCCTGGGACTAGATCCACCGGGGAGCTGTTTTTT. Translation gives CASSPGTRSTGELFF.

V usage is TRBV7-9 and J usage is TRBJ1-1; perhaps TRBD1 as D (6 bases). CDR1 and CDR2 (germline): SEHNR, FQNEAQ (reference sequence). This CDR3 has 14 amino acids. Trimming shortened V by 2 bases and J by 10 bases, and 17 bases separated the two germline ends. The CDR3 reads CASSLQTGTLGAFF. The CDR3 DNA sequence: TGTGCCAGCAGCTTACAGACGGGGACACTTGGAGCTTTCTTT.

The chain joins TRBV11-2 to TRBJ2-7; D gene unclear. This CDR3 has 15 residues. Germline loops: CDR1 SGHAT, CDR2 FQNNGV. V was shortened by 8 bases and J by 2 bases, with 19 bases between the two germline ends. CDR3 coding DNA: TGTGCCAGCTCTACTGTGGCAGAGAATACCTACGAGCAGTACTTC. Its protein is CASSTVAENTYEQYF.

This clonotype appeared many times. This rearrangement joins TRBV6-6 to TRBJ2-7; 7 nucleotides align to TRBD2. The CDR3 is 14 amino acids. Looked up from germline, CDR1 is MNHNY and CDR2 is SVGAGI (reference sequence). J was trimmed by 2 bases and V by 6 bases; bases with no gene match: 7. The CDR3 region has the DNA TGTGCCAGCAGCAGACAGCGGGGTACCTACGAGCAGTACTTC. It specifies CASSRQRGTYEQYF.

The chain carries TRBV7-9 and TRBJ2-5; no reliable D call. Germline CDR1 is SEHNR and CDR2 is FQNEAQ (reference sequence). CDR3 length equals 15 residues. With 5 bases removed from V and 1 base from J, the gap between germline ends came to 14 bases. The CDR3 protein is CASSRGGPFQETQYF. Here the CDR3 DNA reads TGTGCCAGCAGCCGCGGTGGACCTTTCCAAGAGACCCAGTACTTC.

The DNA for the CDR3 is TGTGCCAGCAGCTTAGTGCCGGACAGGGCCCATCAGCCCCAGTACTTC. It translates to CASSLVPDRAHQPQYF. The chain recombines TRBV7-2 with TRBJ2-5, with 8 bases fitting TRBD1. J lost 9 bases, V lost 1 base, and 13 bases had no gene match. The CDR3 sequence is 16 residues long. The V gene's germline CDR1 is SGHTA and CDR2 FQGNSA. The variable domain in full, completed from reference TRBV7-2 and TRBJ2-5, reads GAGVSQSPSNKVTEKGKDVELRCDPISGHTALYWYRQSLGQGLEFLIYFQGNSAPDKSGLPSDRFSAERTGGSVSTLTIQRTQQEDSAVYLCASSLVPDRAHQPQYFGPGTRLLVL.

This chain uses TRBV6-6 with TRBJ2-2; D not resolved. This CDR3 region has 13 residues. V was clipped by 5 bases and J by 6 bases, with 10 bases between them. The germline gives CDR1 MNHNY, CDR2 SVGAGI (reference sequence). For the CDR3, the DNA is TGTGCCAGCAGTGAATGGGCTGCCGGGGAGCTGTTTTTT. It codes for CASSEWAAGELFF.

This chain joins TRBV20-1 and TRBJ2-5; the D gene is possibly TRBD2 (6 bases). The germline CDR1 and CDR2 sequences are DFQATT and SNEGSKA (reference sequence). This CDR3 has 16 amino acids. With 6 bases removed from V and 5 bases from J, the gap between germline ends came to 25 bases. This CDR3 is CSAAGVQRSGSETQYF. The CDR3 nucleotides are TGCAGTGCCGCCGGGGTACAGCGGAGCGGGTCGGAGACCCAGTACTTC.

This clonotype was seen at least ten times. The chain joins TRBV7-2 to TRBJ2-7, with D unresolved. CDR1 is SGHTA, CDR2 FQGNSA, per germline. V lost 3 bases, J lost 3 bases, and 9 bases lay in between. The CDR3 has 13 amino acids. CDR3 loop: CASSFGSGYEQYF. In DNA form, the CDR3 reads TGTGCCAGCAGCTTCGGTAGTGGCTACGAGCAGTACTTC.

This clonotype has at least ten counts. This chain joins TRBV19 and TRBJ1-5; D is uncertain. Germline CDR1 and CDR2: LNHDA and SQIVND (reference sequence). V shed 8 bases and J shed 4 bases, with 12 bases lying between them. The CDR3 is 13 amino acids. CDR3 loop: CASAHWENQPQHF. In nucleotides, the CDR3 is TGTGCCAGTGCCCATTGGGAAAATCAGCCCCAGCATTTT.

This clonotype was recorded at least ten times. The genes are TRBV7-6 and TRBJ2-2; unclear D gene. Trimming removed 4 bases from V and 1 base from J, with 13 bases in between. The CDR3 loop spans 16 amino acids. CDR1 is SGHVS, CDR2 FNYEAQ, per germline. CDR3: CASSSRPDGNTGELFF. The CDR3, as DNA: TGTGCCAGCAGCTCGAGACCGGACGGGAACACCGGGGAGCTGTTTTTT.

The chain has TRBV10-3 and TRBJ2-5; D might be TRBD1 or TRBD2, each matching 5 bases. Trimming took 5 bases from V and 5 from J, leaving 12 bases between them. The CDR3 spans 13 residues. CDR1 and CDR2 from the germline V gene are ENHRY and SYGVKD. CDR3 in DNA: TGTGCCATCAGTAAGAAAGGGGAGGAGACCCAGTACTTC. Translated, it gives CAISKKGEETQYF.

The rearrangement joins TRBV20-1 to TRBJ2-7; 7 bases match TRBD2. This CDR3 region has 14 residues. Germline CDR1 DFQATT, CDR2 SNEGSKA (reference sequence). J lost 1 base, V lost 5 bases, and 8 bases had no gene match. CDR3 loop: CSAWPRSGSYEQYF. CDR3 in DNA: TGCAGTGCTTGGCCCCGTAGCGGGTCCTACGAGCAGTACTTC.

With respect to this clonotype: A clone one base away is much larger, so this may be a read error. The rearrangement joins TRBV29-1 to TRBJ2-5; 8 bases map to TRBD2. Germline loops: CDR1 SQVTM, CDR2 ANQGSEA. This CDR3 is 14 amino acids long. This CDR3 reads CSARYSGGRETQHF. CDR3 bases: TGCAGTGCTAGATACAGCGGGGGAAGGGAGACCCAGCACTTC.

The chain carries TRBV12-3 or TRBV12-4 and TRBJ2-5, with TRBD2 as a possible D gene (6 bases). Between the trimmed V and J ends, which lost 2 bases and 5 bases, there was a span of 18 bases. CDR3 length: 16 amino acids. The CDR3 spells CASSLTNRFGGETQYF. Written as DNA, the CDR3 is TGTGCCAGCAGTTTAACCAACCGATTTGGGGGGGAGACCCAGTACTTC.

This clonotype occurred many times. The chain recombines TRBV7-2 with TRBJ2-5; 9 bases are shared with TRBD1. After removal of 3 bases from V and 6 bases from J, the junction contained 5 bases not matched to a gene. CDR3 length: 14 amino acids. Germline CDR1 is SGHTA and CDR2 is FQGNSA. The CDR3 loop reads CASSFGQGPKTQYF. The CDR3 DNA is TGTGCCAGCAGCTTTGGACAGGGGCCGAAGACCCAGTACTTC.

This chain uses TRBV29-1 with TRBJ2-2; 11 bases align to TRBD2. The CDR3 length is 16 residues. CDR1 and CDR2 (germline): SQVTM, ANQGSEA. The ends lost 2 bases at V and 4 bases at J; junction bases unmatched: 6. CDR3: CSVERLAGGSTGELFF. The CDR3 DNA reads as TGCAGCGTTGAACGTCTAGCGGGGGGTAGCACCGGGGAGCTGTTTTTT.

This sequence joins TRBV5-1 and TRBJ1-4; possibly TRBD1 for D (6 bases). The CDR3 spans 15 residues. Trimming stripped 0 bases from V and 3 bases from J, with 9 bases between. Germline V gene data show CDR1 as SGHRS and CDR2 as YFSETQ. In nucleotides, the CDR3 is TGCGCCAGCAGCTTGGGGGACACCTCTAATGAAAAACTGTTTTTT. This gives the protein CASSLGDTSNEKLFF.

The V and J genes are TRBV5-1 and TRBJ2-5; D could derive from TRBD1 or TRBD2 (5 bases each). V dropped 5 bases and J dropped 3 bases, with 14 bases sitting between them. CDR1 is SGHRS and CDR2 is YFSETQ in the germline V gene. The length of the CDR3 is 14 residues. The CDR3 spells CASSYRDGKETQYF. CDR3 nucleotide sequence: TGCGCCAGCAGTTACCGGGACGGCAAAGAGACCCAGTACTTC.

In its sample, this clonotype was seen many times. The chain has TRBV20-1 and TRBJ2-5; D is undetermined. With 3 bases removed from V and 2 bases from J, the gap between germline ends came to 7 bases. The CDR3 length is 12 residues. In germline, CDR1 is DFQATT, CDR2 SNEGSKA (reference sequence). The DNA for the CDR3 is TGCAGTGCTAGTCGGAATCAAGAGACCCAGTACTTC. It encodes CSASRNQETQYF.

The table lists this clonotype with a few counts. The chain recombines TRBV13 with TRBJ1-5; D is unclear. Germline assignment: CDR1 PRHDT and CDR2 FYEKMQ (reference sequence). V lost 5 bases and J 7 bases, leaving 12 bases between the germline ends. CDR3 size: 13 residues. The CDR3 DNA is TGTGCCAGCAGCCGCCTGGGCGAACAGCCCCAGCATTTT. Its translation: CASSRLGEQPQHF.

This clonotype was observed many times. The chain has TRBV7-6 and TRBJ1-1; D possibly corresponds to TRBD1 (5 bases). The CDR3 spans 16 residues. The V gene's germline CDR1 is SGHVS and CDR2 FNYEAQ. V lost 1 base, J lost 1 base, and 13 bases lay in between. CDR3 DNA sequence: TGTGCCAGCAGCTTAGGGGAGGAGGGGTCGAACACTGAAGCTTTCTTT. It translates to CASSLGEEGSNTEAFF.

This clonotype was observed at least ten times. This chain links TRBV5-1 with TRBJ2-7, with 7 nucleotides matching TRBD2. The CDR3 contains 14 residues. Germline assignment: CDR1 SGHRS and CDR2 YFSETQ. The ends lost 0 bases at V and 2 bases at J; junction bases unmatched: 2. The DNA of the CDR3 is TGCGCCAGCAGCTTGGAGCGGGGCACCTACGAGCAGTACTTC. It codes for CASSLERGTYEQYF.

CDR3 DNA sequence: TGTGCCAGCAGCGGCGGGGACCACCAAGAGACCCAGTACTTC. It specifies CASSGGDHQETQYF. J is TRBJ2-5 and V is TRBV7-9; a possible D gene is TRBD2 (6 bases). The length of the CDR3 is 14 residues. V was clipped by 5 bases and J by 0 bases, with 10 bases between them. The germline V gene encodes CDR1 SEHNR and CDR2 FQNEAQ (reference sequence).

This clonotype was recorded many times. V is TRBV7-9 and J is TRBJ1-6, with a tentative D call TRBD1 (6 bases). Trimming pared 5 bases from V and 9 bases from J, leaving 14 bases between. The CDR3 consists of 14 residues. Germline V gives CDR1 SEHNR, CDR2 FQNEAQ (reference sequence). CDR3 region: CASSPDRLSSPLHF. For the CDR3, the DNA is TGTGCCAGCAGCCCCGACAGGTTAAGTTCACCCCTCCACTTT.

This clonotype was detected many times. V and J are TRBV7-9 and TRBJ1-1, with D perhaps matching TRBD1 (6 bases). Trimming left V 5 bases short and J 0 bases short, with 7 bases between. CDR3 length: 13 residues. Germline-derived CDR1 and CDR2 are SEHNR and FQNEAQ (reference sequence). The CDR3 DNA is TGTGCCAGCAGCAGACAGGTGAACACTGAAGCTTTCTTT. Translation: CASSRQVNTEAFF.

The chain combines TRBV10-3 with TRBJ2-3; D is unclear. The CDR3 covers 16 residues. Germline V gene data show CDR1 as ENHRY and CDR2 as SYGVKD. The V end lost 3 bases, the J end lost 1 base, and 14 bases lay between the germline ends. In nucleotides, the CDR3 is TGTGCCATCAGTGAAGGTAGTCGGCAAGGCACAGATACGCAGTATTTT. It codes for CAISEGSRQGTDTQYF.

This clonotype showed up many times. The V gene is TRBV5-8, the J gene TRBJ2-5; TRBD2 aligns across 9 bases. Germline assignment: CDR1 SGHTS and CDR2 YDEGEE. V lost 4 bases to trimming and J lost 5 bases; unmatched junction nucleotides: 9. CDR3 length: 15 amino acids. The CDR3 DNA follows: TGTGCCAGCAGCGAAGGACTAGCGCAAGGCGAGACCCAGTACTTC. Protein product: CASSEGLAQGETQYF.

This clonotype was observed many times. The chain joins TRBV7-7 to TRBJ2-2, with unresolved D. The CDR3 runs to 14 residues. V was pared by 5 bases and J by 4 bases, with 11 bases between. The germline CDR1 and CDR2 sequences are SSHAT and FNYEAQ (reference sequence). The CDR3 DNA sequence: TGTGCCAGCAGCCTGACGGAAATCACCGGGGAGCTGTTTTTT. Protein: CASSLTEITGELFF.